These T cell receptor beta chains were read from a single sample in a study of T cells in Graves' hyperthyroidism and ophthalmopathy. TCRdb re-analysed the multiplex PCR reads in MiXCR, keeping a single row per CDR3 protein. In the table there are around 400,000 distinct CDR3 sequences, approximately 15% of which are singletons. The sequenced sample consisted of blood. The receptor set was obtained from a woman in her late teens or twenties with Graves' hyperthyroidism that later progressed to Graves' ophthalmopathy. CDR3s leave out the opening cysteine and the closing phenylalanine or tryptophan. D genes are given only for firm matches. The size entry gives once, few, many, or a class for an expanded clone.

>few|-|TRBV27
ASSATGPLT
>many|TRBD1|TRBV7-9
ASSLAGGQPNEKLF
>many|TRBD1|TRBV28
ASRYGTGNEQY
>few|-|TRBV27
ASTPPRTGVDQPQH
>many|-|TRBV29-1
SVGAGLANVLT
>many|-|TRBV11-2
ASSFGSSGNTIY
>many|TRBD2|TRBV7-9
ASSRNRILGLAGGGDEQY
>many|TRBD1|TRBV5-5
ASSNAETGGPWGTEAF
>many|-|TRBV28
ASSFSYMGQDGTGELF
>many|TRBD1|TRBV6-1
ASSSRPTGVEGYIQY